This T cell receptor beta chain derives from a study of blood T cell repertoires in COVID-19 (dated by TCRdb to between 2020 and 2021). Broadly, across the study: Collaborator samples came from the United States, Italy and Spain and covered acute and convalescent phases of COVID-19. The prospective study material was composed of cDNA or gDNA derived from T cells, B-cell-depleted T cells, or PBMCs. The sample metadata nearly always contained a de-identified subject ID, COVID-19 status, age in years and sex. The repertoires were released in a freely available public database meant as a resource for research on the immune response to SARS-CoV-2. Where available, HLA class I and class II types were obtained from metadata supplied by the sample provider rather than from assay-based typing. The dataset comprised deeply sampled blood TCRbeta repertoires from subjects exposed to, actively infected with, or recovered from COVID-19. The samples were drawn from the first 160 participants of the ongoing ImmuneRACE study and from 1,254 subjects provided by 6 global collaborators. The paper's findings and limits, for the study overall: Clinical and demographic metadata were provided uncurated, with the amount varying by source and participant.

TCRbeta CDR3 regions were amplified from genomic DNA by means of the immunoSEQ Assay, a bias-controlled multiplex PCR. The study's own analysis went as follows. The number of nucleated cells in each sample was estimated by amplification of reference gene primers within the assay. Sequence reads were collapsed and filtered to measure the absolute abundance of every unique TCRbeta CDR3 rearrangement. For each sample, productive Simpson clonality was calculated as the square root of Simpson's diversity index over productive rearrangements. The table was pulled from immuneACCESS by TCRdb, which kept in-frame rearrangements only. Such tables lose some clones; where checked, under half of the loss comes from unresolved V genes, and the rest has no known cause. V and J calls and clone size follow that table, whereas D and trimming were derived from the DNA. This sample holds about 320,000 clones; around 90% were observed only once. The ten largest clones take up around 6% of the sample.

To note about this clone: Its specific antigen is unknown. No much larger clone exists at a distance of one base, and base qualities are not known.

Unmatched junction bases come to 7, with V trimmed by 6 bases and J by 1 base. The germline V gene (reference sequence) supplies CDR1 LNHDA and CDR2 SQIVND. The CDR3 covers 18 residues, taking in both the cysteine and the phenylalanine. The DNA shown is the 54-base CDR3, in frame from base 1. Participants in the prospective study were enrolled through a virtual design, were aged 18 to 89 years, and lived in about 25 United States geographic areas. In the prospective study, participants were assigned to cohorts based on the clinical history participants reported in a screening survey and a study questionnaire. Recovered participants in ImmuneRACE Cohort 3 were defined by two consecutive negative NP/OP PCR tests, clearance by a healthcare professional, or resolution of symptoms. In the prospective study, whole blood, serum and a nasopharyngeal or oropharyngeal swab were collected from each participant by mobile phlebotomists. Participants in the prospective study had the option to provide additional blood draws and questionnaires over an approximately 2-month period. Before DNA extraction, prospective study blood samples were shipped either frozen or at room temperature.

Source material: PBMCs or T cells enriched from blood (not recorded which). The sequence is built from TRBV19 and TRBJ2-4; 15 central bases correspond to TRBD2. This sequence originates from a woman in her twenties or thirties who had recovered from COVID-19. The nucleotide sequence reads as follows: TGTGCCAGTAGACGGACTAGCGGGGGGGTCTGGGCCAAAAACATTCAGTACTTC. The encoded protein is CASRRTSGGVWAKNIQYF.